Listed below are T cell receptor beta chains from one sample, sequenced in a study of blood T cell repertoires in COVID-19. Produced via immunoSEQ multiplex PCR; TCRdb's table is partial and in-frame only. In the table there are 650,000 to 800,000 clones, approximately 90% of which are singletons. Specimen: peripheral blood. These receptors all come from a woman under 30 with acute or convalescent COVID-19. Both conserved end residues are trimmed from each CDR3. Expanded clones are given a class, and other clones once, few, many or no size at all.

size | J | V | CDR3
NA | TRBJ1-1 | TRBV29-1 | SVRDSLEAF
NA | TRBJ2-1 | TRBV6-4 | ASSSTPGSSYNEQF
once | TRBJ1-5 | TRBV20-1 | SASEQGAIWGQPQH
NA | TRBJ1-1 | TRBV2 | ASKGQGGTEAF
NA | TRBJ2-1 | TRBV9 | ASSAQPGLTDNEQF
NA | TRBJ2-7 | TRBV5-5 | ASSLGLAGDSYEQY
NA | TRBJ2-6 | TRBV18 | ASSAEIYSGANVLT
NA | TRBJ1-5 | TRBV4-3 | ASSQARGNQPQH
NA | TRBJ1-5 | TRBV27 | ASSSRQVGGSQPQH
NA | TRBJ1-1 | TRBV7-2 | ASSRTGKGSEAF
NA | TRBJ1-4 | TRBV21-1 | ASSKSCPGQPNEKLF
NA | TRBJ2-5 | TRBV5-4 | ASSPWDSQETQY
NA | TRBJ2-1 | TRBV9 | ASSVDGSNEQF
NA | TRBJ2-3 | TRBV4-1 | ASSPGGAGGPPGTDTQY
NA | TRBJ1-1 | TRBV11-3 | ASSPAKGAEAF
NA | TRBJ2-3 | TRBV24-1 | ATSDQTGLSTDTQY
NA | TRBJ1-3 | TRBV7-9 | ASSPGQGGGNTIY
NA | TRBJ2-1 | TRBV14 | ASSQDRPRYNEQF
once | TRBJ2-3 | TRBV7-2 | ASSFRGGRGTDTQY
NA | TRBJ1-3 | TRBV18 | ASSPEGGSGNTIY
NA | TRBJ1-1 | TRBV13 | ASSFGGQLNTEAF
NA | TRBJ1-2 | TRBV29-1 | SVLPGQGNYGYT
NA | TRBJ1-5 | TRBV11-1 | ASSLGRERNQPQH
NA | TRBJ1-1 | TRBV9 | ASSASGDTEAF
NA | TRBJ1-4 | TRBV5-1 | ASSPQIRQGATNEKLF
NA | TRBJ2-7 | TRBV9 | ASSAGTGDEQY